This TCR beta chain stems from a study of T cell repertoires in cytomegalovirus infection (dated by TCRdb to about 2019). Looking at the study overall: Peptide stimulations targeted recently identified HLA-C-restricted CMV epitopes, whose presentation resists viral immunomodulation, together with well-studied HLA-B-restricted epitopes. The HLA type of each donor mattered for the analysis, because public TCR beta signatures pointed to carriage of CMV infection along with the matching HLA type. Overall study results and their limits: The ex vivo response was dominated by HLA-C-restricted CMV-specific TCR beta clonotypes, which also provided the single most frequent clonotype in two of eight donors. Cumulative frequency of public TCR beta family members discriminated carriers of CMV infection plus the relevant HLA type in this cohort and an independent approximately 370-donor cohort.

The data were produced on an Illumina HiSeq 1500. Starting from the raw public reads, TCRdb applied fastp trimming at Q25, assembled clones with MiXCR and retained in-frame beta chains. Merged by CDR3 protein, the rows form single entries marked with the most common genes and DNA. The sample table shows 900,000 to 950,000 distinct CDR3 sequences, and around 32% are seen once. The ten largest clones take up 13% of the sample. The treatment or condition label corresponds to: in vitro stimulation with specific CMV peptide epitopes to enrich CMV-specific T cells. This clonotype is medium-sized (0.01 to 0.1%). The target of this receptor is not known. Per-base quality was not reported, and no clone a single base away is much larger than it. V lost 5 bases and J lost 3 bases; the stretch between them is 14 bases long. The CDR1 and CDR2 encoded by the germline V gene are SGHTA and FQGNSA. From its cysteine to its phenylalanine, the CDR3 spans 15 amino acids. The CDR3 DNA has 45 bases and is translated from base 1.

The rearranged chain carries TRBV7-2 and TRBJ1-5; a tentative D match to TRBD1 spans 5 bases. The TCR comes from a human donor in good health (CMV status not recorded). Some clones in this sample may be carry-over from other donors' samples. The starting material was cultured CD8+ T cells from PBMCs, obtained from culture after CMV antigen stimulation. Here is the DNA: TGTGCCAGCAGCCCAGTGGGGGAAGACAATCAGCCCCAGCATTTT. It translates to CASSPVGEDNQPQHF.